This T cell receptor (beta chain) was found in a study of blood T cell repertoires in COVID-19. Trimming shortened V by 4 bases and J by 9 bases, and 17 bases separated the two germline ends. Germline loops: CDR1 SGDLS, CDR2 YYNGEE. The CDR3 extends over 13 amino acids. Sequencing was performed with immunoSEQ multiplex PCR; in TCRdb, only in-frame clones are kept and a portion is missing. The sample lists about 250,000 clones, about 93% occurring once. The rearrangement links TRBV9 to TRBJ2-7; tentative D call: TRBD2 (5 bases). The sequencing input was PBMCs or T cells enriched from blood (not recorded which). This sequence originates from a woman between 18 and 29 years old who had recovered from COVID-19. CDR3 DNA sequence: TGTGCCAGCAGCCCCCGCCCCGGGGAAGGGCAGTACTTC. It translates to CASSPRPGEGQYF.